This record looks at one T cell receptor beta chain sequence and its context. Germline V CDR1 and CDR2: ENHRY, SYGVKD. This CDR3 comprises 13 residues. V lost 9 bases and J lost 2; bases outside the gene matches: 7. The data originate from a study of blood T cell repertoires in COVID-19. Study overall: The study drew acute and convalescent COVID-19 samples from the United States, Italy and Spain. From T cells, B-cell-depleted T cells, or PBMCs came the material, which was cDNA or gDNA.

In the original analysis: Nucleated cell number was recorded as an estimate derived from reference gene primer amplification. The protocol was immunoSEQ multiplex PCR, while the TCRdb copy is restricted to in-frame clones and leaves out a portion. The V and J calls and clone size were taken over from that table, and D and trimming were inferred from the DNA. The sample shows more than 65,000 clones, about 68% of them seen only once. The material sequenced was peripheral blood. The receptor was derived from a woman aged 70-85 years with acute or convalescent COVID-19. This chain uses TRBV10-3 with TRBJ2-7; 7 bases map to TRBD2. CDR3 amino acids: CAIATSVTYEQYF. The CDR3 nucleotides read TGTGCCATTGCCACTAGCGTTACCTACGAGCAGTACTTC.